This T cell receptor beta chain was sequenced for a study of blood T cell repertoires in COVID-19. Study background: Samples came from the United States, Italy and Spain, spanning acute and convalescent COVID-19. T cells, B-cell-depleted T cells, or PBMCs supplied cDNA or gDNA.

How the authors handled the data: For nucleated cells, counts were estimated from reference gene primer amplification. TCRdb's copy holds only in-frame clones and misses some; the assay was immunoSEQ multiplex PCR. The V and J calls and the clone size are those of that table, but D and trimming were determined from the DNA. Among about 89,000 clones listed, roughly 74% were seen once. The CDR3 covers 15 residues. V dropped 4 bases and J dropped 5; count of bases not matched to a gene: 2. Looked up from germline, CDR1 is MNHEY and CDR2 is SVGAGI. While infection was still active, Seattle patients were enrolled and then followed longitudinally.

The chain joins TRBV6-5 to TRBJ2-7; 16 nucleotides align to TRBD2. This receptor was obtained from a man between 65 and 80 years old with COVID-19, enrolled during active disease. Sequences were obtained from peripheral blood. CDR3 sequence (DNA): TGTGCCAGCAGTTCCGGGACTAGCGGGAGGGACGAGCAGTACTTC. Protein: CASSSGTSGRDEQYF.